The 6 T cell receptor beta chains below all came from one sample that was sequenced in a study of blood T cell repertoires in COVID-19. Method: immunoSEQ multiplex PCR; TCRdb's copy keeps in-frame clones and lacks some. This sample has fewer than 70,000 clones, with 75% to 90% found just once. Material for sequencing was peripheral blood. The receptors come from a woman aged 70-85 years with active COVID-19.

The CDR3 nucleotides read TGTGCCAGCAGTCCTAGCGGGAGGAAATCTAGTGAGCAGTTCTTC. Amino acid sequence: CASSPSGRKSSEQFF. This chain connects TRBV28 to TRBJ2-1; 11 positions match TRBD2. V lost 5 bases to trimming and J lost 9 bases; unmatched junction nucleotides: 9. Germline CDR1 reads MDHEN; CDR2 reads SYDVKM. The CDR3 totals 15 residues.

The chain has TRBV27 and TRBJ2-1; no clear D gene. The germline CDR1 and CDR2 sequences are MNHEY and SMNVEV (reference sequence). V was cut by 4 bases and J by 2 bases, with 9 bases left in between. CDR3 length: 14 amino acids. The CDR3 here is CASSWSSTYNEQFF. The DNA of the CDR3 is TGTGCCAGCAGTTGGTCCAGTACCTACAATGAGCAGTTCTTC.

This sequence joins TRBV27 and TRBJ2-3, with D perhaps matching TRBD2 (6 bases). CDR3 size: 15 residues. From germline, CDR1 is MNHEY and CDR2 SMNVEV (reference sequence). V lost 3 bases and J lost 1, with 11 bases in between. DNA for the CDR3: TGTGCCAGCAGTTTGGTCCCGGGGGGCACAGATACGCAGTATTTT. This codes for CASSLVPGGTDTQYF.

This clone is labeled as large. CDR3 residues: CASSDTGTGLGETQYF. The CDR3 DNA sequence: TGCGCCAGCAGTGATACCGGGACAGGATTGGGAGAGACCCAGTACTTC. This chain connects TRBV10-1 to TRBJ2-5, with 8 bases aligning to TRBD1. CDR1 WNHNN and CDR2 SYGVQD come from the germline V gene (reference sequence). V lost 3 bases to trimming and J lost 4 bases; unmatched junction nucleotides: 10. CDR3 length: 16 amino acids.

The chain recombines TRBV3-1 (or the pseudogene TRBV3-2) with TRBJ2-3; no firm D call. V lost 1 base, J lost 3 bases, and 14 bases lay in between. Germline V gene sequence: CDR1 LGHDT, CDR2 YNNKEL (reference sequence). The CDR3 has 16 residues. DNA of the CDR3: TGTGCCAGCAGCCAAGGATTTCGGAGAATTACAGATACGCAGTATTTT. Translating gives CASSQGFRRITDTQYF.

The chain recombines TRBV24-1 with TRBJ1-1; D ambiguous. Germline loops: CDR1 KGHDR, CDR2 SFDVKD. V was clipped by 3 bases and J by 1 base, with 11 bases between them. This CDR3 is built from 15 residues. The CDR3 DNA is TGTGCCACCAGTGATCCGCGGGCCAAGAACACTGAAGCTTTCTTT. Protein product: CATSDPRAKNTEAFF.